This T cell receptor beta chain was captured by sequencing in a study of cytomegalovirus exposure and HLA in healthy donors. Study-wide context: As released early, the data held 80 million to 90 million unique TCRs from HLA-typed donors.

As regards this clone: Antigen specificity is unknown.

This PCR relied on a set of 60 Vbeta primers and 13 Jbeta primers. Generated by immunoSEQ multiplex PCR, the TCRdb table keeps only in-frame clones and is missing some. The sample has tens of thousands of clones; about 75% are singletons. Study outcomes and limitations: TCR beta V- and J-gene trimming was later associated with a missense DCLRE1C variant. With DRB1 most and HLA-C fewest, TCR association rates differed between HLA loci in a later analysis.

Input material: PBMCs. This clonotype originated in a man in his 60s in good health and CMV-seropositive.

The CDR3 sequence: CASSLDIDRPYEQYF. CDR3 nucleotides: TGTGCCAGCAGCTTAGATATTGACAGGCCCTACGAGCAGTACTTC. This chain uses TRBV11-2 with TRBJ2-7; perhaps TRBD1 as D (6 bases). The CDR3 covers 15 residues. Germline assignment: CDR1 SGHAT and CDR2 FQNNGV. Trimming cost V 0 bases and J 2 bases, with 11 bases left between them.